Sequencing of this T cell receptor (beta chain) was carried out in a study of T cell repertoires in cytomegalovirus infection. On the study more broadly: CMV infection plus the matching HLA type was flagged by public TCR beta signatures.

Per the germline V gene, CDR1 is SGHVS and CDR2 is FNYEAQ. The CDR3 spans 15 residues. V dropped 6 bases and J dropped 6; count of bases not matched to a gene: 9. Study-wide results and limits: Summed public TCR beta family frequency identified CMV carriers bearing the relevant HLA. Ex vivo, HLA-C-restricted CMV-specific TCR beta clonotypes prevailed over the rest of the response.

Details on this clonotype: Its antigen is currently unknown.

TCRdb ran MiXCR on the reads and lists one entry per CDR3 protein. The data show roughly 180,000 distinct CDR3 sequences, roughly a sixth seen once. This chain joins TRBV7-6 and TRBJ1-4, with 8 positions matching TRBD1. The receptor was derived from a human donor in good health (CMV status not recorded). Some clones in this sample may be carry-over from other donors' samples. The sequenced sample consisted of CD8+ T cells from PBMCs. The CDR3: CASRALDRDDEKLFF. The CDR3 nucleotides are TGTGCCAGCAGGGCCCTGGACAGGGATGATGAAAAACTGTTTTTT.